This T cell receptor (beta chain) was sequenced during a study of T cell repertoires in cytomegalovirus infection. This CDR3 has 13 amino acids. Trimming removed 1 base at V and 0 bases at J, with 4 bases between. From germline, CDR1 is SNHLY and CDR2 FYNNEI. With respect to this clonotype: Its antigen is not known.

MiXCR was run by TCRdb on the reads, yielding one entry per CDR3 protein. This table has hundreds of thousands of distinct CDR3 sequences, 31% appearing once. The source was cultured CD8+ T cells from PBMCs, collected from culture after CMV antigen stimulation. The gene calls are TRBV2 and TRBJ2-7; the D is unclear. The origin of this receptor is a human donor in good health (CMV status not recorded). Some clones in this sample may be carry-over from other donors' samples. The CDR3 bases are TGTGCCAGCAGTGAAGGGGCCTCCTACGAGCAGTACTTC. It encodes CASSEGASYEQYF. The full variable domain, completed using reference TRBV2 and TRBJ2-7, is EPEVTQTPSHQVTQMGQEVILRCVPISNHLYFYWYRQILGQKVEFLVSFYNNEISEKSEIFDDQFSVERPDGSNFTLKIRSTKLEDSAMYFCASSEGASYEQYFGPGTRLTVT.